This TCR beta chain was found in a study of response to subunit inactivated influenza vaccine. Trimming took 4 bases from V and 4 from J; bases not matched to a gene: 11. The germline gives CDR1 SGDLS, CDR2 YYNGEE. The CDR3 runs to 15 residues. From the RT-PCR reads, TCRdb called clonotypes with MiXCR, one entry per CDR3 protein. The repertoire consists of some 800,000 distinct CDR3 sequences, with less than 25% occurring once and the leading ten covering roughly 10%. In the case of this clonotype: Its matching antigen is unknown.

General study points: Authors suggested each seasonal flu vaccination may recruit only limited numbers of new T cells.

The rearrangement joins TRBV9 to TRBJ2-7; 7 positions agree with TRBD1. Specimen: PBMCs from blood, collected less than 6 days after vaccination. The clonotype originates from a man aged 50 or older who received an inactivated influenza vaccine. The CDR3 here is CASSRDSSQRYEQYF. The DNA of the CDR3 is TGTGCCAGCAGCCGGGACAGTAGTCAGAGGTACGAGCAGTACTTC.